The present TCR beta chain was sequenced within a study of T cell repertoires in cytomegalovirus infection. For the study at large: Peptides in the study included HLA-C-restricted and HLA-B-restricted CMV epitopes. Evidence of both CMV infection and a matching HLA type came from public TCR beta signatures. Study-wide results and limits: Carriers of CMV plus the relevant HLA were identified by cumulative public TCR beta family frequency.

MiXCR, run by TCRdb on the reads, gives a single entry per CDR3 protein. This table has 650,000 to 900,000 distinct CDR3 sequences, approximately 32% appearing once. This CDR3 region has 13 residues. V was trimmed by 4 bases and J by 4 bases, leaving 10 bases between them. Germline CDR1 reads SEHNR; CDR2 reads FQNEAQ (reference sequence). Notes on this clonotype: The antigen is undetermined.

Sequencing used cultured CD8+ T cells from PBMCs, obtained from culture after CMV antigen stimulation. This TCR was recovered from a human donor in good health (CMV status not recorded). Some clones in this sample may be carry-over from other donors' samples. This chain uses TRBV7-9 with TRBJ1-1, with no clear D. CDR3 DNA sequence: TGTGCCAGCAGCTCCCCCGCGGGCACTGAAGCTTTCTTT. Protein product: CASSSPAGTEAFF.